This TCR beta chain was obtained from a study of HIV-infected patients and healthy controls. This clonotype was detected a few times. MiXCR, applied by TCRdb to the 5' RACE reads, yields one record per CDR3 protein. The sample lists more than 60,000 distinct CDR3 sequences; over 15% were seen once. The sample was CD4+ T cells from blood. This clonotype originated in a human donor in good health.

CDR3 in amino acids: CASRHTGTSGRALNEQFF. The CDR3 coding sequence is TGTGCCAGCAGACATACCGGGACTAGCGGGAGGGCCCTCAATGAGCAGTTCTTC. The V gene is TRBV2, the J gene TRBJ2-1; 16 nucleotides agree with TRBD2. CDR1 is SNHLY, CDR2 FYNNEI, per germline. J lost 6 bases, V lost 6 bases, and 11 bases had no gene match. The CDR3 is 18 amino acids.